A single sample is the source of the 28 T cell receptor beta chains below, sequenced in a study of T cells in localized non-small cell lung cancer. Libraries were prepared by immunoSEQ multiplex PCR; TCRdb keeps only in-frame clonotypes and omits some of them. The sample has roughly 16,000 clones; around 91% are singletons. The sample in question was peripheral blood, obtained before any cancer treatment. Receptors originate from a female donor older than 55 with stage III squamous cell lung carcinoma.

The chain couples TRBV7-2 to TRBJ2-7; TRBD2 aligns across 11 bases. Germline V CDR1 and CDR2: SGHTA, FQGNSA. CDR3 length: 15 residues. The V gene end was trimmed by 6 bases and the J gene end by 3 bases; junction bases not matched to a gene: 7. CDR3 DNA: TGTGCCAGCAGTTATAGCGGGAGGGCCGGCTACGAGCAGTACTTC. This encodes CASSYSGRAGYEQYF.

The chain recombines TRBV2 with TRBJ1-1, with unresolved D. The germline gives CDR1 SNHLY, CDR2 FYNNEI. V was pared by 4 bases and J by 4 bases, with 10 bases between. CDR3 length equals 13 residues. CDR3 nucleotides: TGTGCCAGCAGTGTGAGGGCCTCCACTGAAGCTTTCTTT. Translation gives CASSVRASTEAFF.

The rearrangement links TRBV11-3 to TRBJ2-1, with D perhaps TRBD1 (5 bases). V lost 4 bases to trimming and J lost 9 bases, with 13 bases between them. Germline CDR1 SGHNT, CDR2 YENEEA. The CDR3 is 13 residues long. CDR3 coding DNA: TGTGCCAGCAGCTGGACCAGGGTTAGTGAGCAGTTCTTC. Residues: CASSWTRVSEQFF.

V gene TRBV27 combines with J gene TRBJ1-1; TRBD1 aligns across 10 bases. V gave up 8 bases and J gave up 7 bases; unmatched junction bases: 10. The CDR3 runs 14 residues. The germline gives CDR1 MNHEY, CDR2 SMNVEV (reference sequence). CDR3 sequence (DNA): TGTGCCAGCTCTAGACAGGGGGCTTCACTTGAAGCTTTCTTT. Its translation is CASSRQGASLEAFF.

The chain links TRBV6-6 to TRBJ2-7; 9 nucleotides match TRBD1. The CDR3 spans 12 residues. The V gene end was trimmed by 9 bases and the J gene end by 7 bases; junction bases not matched to a gene: 7. Germline loops: CDR1 MNHNY, CDR2 SVGAGI (reference sequence). In DNA, the CDR3 is TGTGCCAGTGATACAGGGGGCTTGGAGCAGTACTTC. Its translation: CASDTGGLEQYF.

V is TRBV7-2 and J is TRBJ2-1; possibly TRBD1 or TRBD2 for D (5 bases each). From germline, CDR1 is SGHTA and CDR2 FQGNSA. This CDR3 region has 16 residues. V was cut by 0 bases and J by 1 base, with 10 bases left in between. The CDR3 region is CASSLARGASYNEQFF. In DNA form, the CDR3 reads TGTGCCAGCAGCTTAGCGAGAGGGGCATCCTACAATGAGCAGTTCTTC. The entire variable domain, with the rest obtained from reference TRBV7-2 and TRBJ2-1, is as follows: GAGVSQSPSNKVTEKGKDVELRCDPISGHTALYWYRQSLGQGLEFLIYFQGNSAPDKSGLPSDRFSAERTGGSVSTLTIQRTQQEDSAVYLCASSLARGASYNEQFFGPGTRLTVL.

The chain recombines TRBV7-2 with TRBJ2-3, with 11 bases identical to TRBD1. V dropped 5 bases and J dropped 5; count of bases not matched to a gene: 3. Germline CDR1 is SGHTA and CDR2 is FQGNSA. This CDR3 contains 14 residues. The CDR3 loop reads CASSPGTGGDTQYF. DNA for the CDR3: TGTGCCAGCAGCCCAGGGACAGGGGGAGATACGCAGTATTTT. The full variable domain, with the rest looked up from reference TRBV7-2 and TRBJ2-3, is GAGVSQSPSNKVTEKGKDVELRCDPISGHTALYWYRQSLGQGLEFLIYFQGNSAPDKSGLPSDRFSAERTGGSVSTLTIQRTQQEDSAVYLCASSPGTGGDTQYFGPGTRLTVL.

V is TRBV11-2 and J is TRBJ2-2, with D tentatively TRBD1 or TRBD2 (5 bases each). This CDR3 has 16 residues. Looked up from germline, CDR1 is SGHAT and CDR2 is FQNNGV. V was clipped by 5 bases and J by 5 bases, with 18 bases between them. CDR3 sequence reads: CASSGRQTPGTGELFF. The CDR3 DNA reads as TGTGCCAGCAGCGGCCGACAGACTCCGGGGACCGGGGAGCTGTTTTTT.

The V and J genes are TRBV28 and TRBJ2-5, with D unclear. The CDR3 runs 11 residues. Trimming removed 4 bases from V and 7 bases from J, with 7 bases in between. The germline CDR1 and CDR2 sequences are MDHEN and SYDVKM. The CDR3 DNA reads as TGTGCCAGCAGTTCCTTGAGGACCCAGTACTTC. It yields the protein CASSSLRTQYF. Full variable domain (remainder filled in from reference TRBV28 and TRBJ2-5): DVKVTQSSRYLVKRTGEKVFLECVQDMDHENMFWYRQDPGLGLRLIYFSYDVKMKEKGDIPEGYSVSREKKERFSLILESASTNQTSMYLCASSSLRTQYFGPGTRLLVL.

The chain joins TRBV6-5 to TRBJ2-7; 9 bases fit TRBD2. In germline, CDR1 is MNHEY, CDR2 SVGAGI. This CDR3 spans 14 amino acids. V lost 2 bases, J lost 1 base, and 0 bases stayed unmatched. The CDR3: CASSYGLASYEQYF. CDR3 DNA: TGTGCCAGCAGTTACGGACTAGCGTCCTACGAGCAGTACTTC.

The chain carries TRBV7-2 and TRBJ2-5; 9 bases line up with TRBD2. Germline CDR1 and CDR2: SGHTA and FQGNSA. The CDR3 loop spans 14 amino acids. The V gene end was trimmed by 5 bases and the J gene end by 5 bases; junction bases not matched to a gene: 6. This chain's CDR3 is CASSPQRGAETQYF. DNA of the CDR3: TGTGCCAGCAGCCCCCAGCGGGGGGCGGAGACCCAGTACTTC.

This clone occurred a few times. The chain links TRBV7-2 to TRBJ2-1, with D possibly matching TRBD2 (5 bases). The CDR3 has 18 residues. In germline, CDR1 is SGHTA, CDR2 FQGNSA. V was cut by 7 bases and J by 0 bases, with 22 bases left in between. As DNA, the CDR3 is TGTGCCAGCACCCCTTGGGCAGCGACTACCCTCTCCTACAATGAGCAGTTCTTC. Its translation: CASTPWAATTLSYNEQFF.

The chain links TRBV27 to TRBJ2-3; 12 bases map to TRBD2. The J segment lost 3 bases and the V segment lost 4 bases, leaving 5 bases of the junction unmatched. Germline CDR1 and CDR2: MNHEY and SMNVEV (reference sequence). The CDR3 contains 16 residues. The CDR3 DNA is TGTGCCAGCAGTTCATCTAGCGGGAGGGTAACAGATACGCAGTATTTT. It translates to CASSSSSGRVTDTQYF.

This chain uses TRBV30 with TRBJ2-7, with 9 bases matching TRBD2. This CDR3 has 14 residues. CDR1 GTSNPN and CDR2 SVGIG come from the germline V gene (reference sequence). After removal of 3 bases from V and 0 bases from J, the junction contained 3 bases not matched to a gene. The CDR3 is CAWRNSGSSYEQYF. Written as DNA, the CDR3 is TGTGCCTGGAGGAATAGCGGGAGCTCCTACGAGCAGTACTTC.

The rearrangement joins TRBV20-1 to TRBJ1-2; D is unresolved. V lost 3 bases and J lost 7, with 9 bases in between. Germline V CDR1 and CDR2: DFQATT, SNEGSKA (reference sequence). The CDR3 has 11 residues. CDR3 DNA: TGCAGTGCTAGTCGTAGTCCTGGCTACACCTTC. Its translation is CSASRSPGYTF.

The CDR3 region is CASSLDGTGVSYEQYF. The CDR3 nucleotides are TGCGCCAGCAGCTTGGATGGGACAGGCGTCTCCTACGAGCAGTACTTC. V usage is TRBV5-1 and J usage is TRBJ2-7, with 8 bases lining up with TRBD1. The CDR3 loop spans 16 amino acids. CDR1 and CDR2 from the germline V gene are SGHRS and YFSETQ. The ends lost 0 bases at V and 0 bases at J; junction bases unmatched: 5.

V gene TRBV29-1 combines with J gene TRBJ2-3, with 12 bases identical to TRBD2. V was clipped by 4 bases and J by 2 bases; unmatched bases: 4. Germline CDR1 reads SQVTM; CDR2 reads ANQGSEA. The CDR3 is made up of 15 amino acids. The CDR3 loop is CSVVLAGGNTDTQYF. CDR3 sequence (DNA): TGCAGCGTTGTACTAGCGGGAGGCAACACAGATACGCAGTATTTT.

This chain links TRBV5-4 with TRBJ2-1; D is possibly TRBD1 (5 bases). Per germline, CDR1 SGHNT and CDR2 YYREEE (reference sequence). V was clipped by 4 bases and J by 6 bases, with 11 bases between them. The CDR3 is 13 residues long. The CDR3 coding sequence is TGTGCCAGCAGCATCACAGGTACCAATGAGCAGTTCTTC. Amino acid sequence: CASSITGTNEQFF.

The chain is built from TRBV5-1 and TRBJ2-1; TRBD1 matches at 7 bases. Germline V gene data show CDR1 as SGHRS and CDR2 as YFSETQ. The CDR3 extends over 15 amino acids. J gave up 2 bases and V 2 bases, and 4 bases lay outside the gene matches. The CDR3 DNA follows: TGCGCCAGCAGCTTAACGGGACAGACCTACAATGAGCAGTTCTTC. The encoded protein is CASSLTGQTYNEQFF.

The chain is built from TRBV6-6 and TRBJ2-7; D is perhaps TRBD1 or TRBD2 (5 bases each). CDR3 length: 14 residues. V lost 4 bases and J 5 bases, leaving 15 bases between the germline ends. CDR1 and CDR2 from the germline V gene are MNHNY and SVGAGI (reference sequence). CDR3 DNA: TGTGCCAGCAGTTTCGGGGCGGGTGAGGACGAGCAGTACTTC. This encodes CASSFGAGEDEQYF.

This clone was seen only once. CDR3 in amino acids: CASSFATGSEAFF. The CDR3 bases are TGCGCCAGCAGCTTCGCGACAGGGAGTGAAGCTTTCTTT. This chain links TRBV5-1 with TRBJ1-1; TRBD1 aligns across 7 bases. The germline gives CDR1 SGHRS, CDR2 YFSETQ. The CDR3 loop spans 13 amino acids. J gave up 7 bases and V 2 bases, and 5 bases lay outside the gene matches.

This clone was observed once. The genes are TRBV6-5 and TRBJ1-3; D call uncertain. This CDR3 has 14 residues. Between the trimmed V and J ends, which lost 5 bases and 2 bases, there was a span of 10 bases. Germline V gene sequence: CDR1 MNHEY, CDR2 SVGAGI. This CDR3 reads CASSDVRTGNTIYF. DNA of the CDR3: TGTGCCAGCAGTGATGTAAGGACTGGAAACACCATATATTTT.

The V call is TRBV11-2, the J call TRBJ2-2; the match to TRBD2 covers 11 bases. Per the germline V gene, CDR1 is SGHAT and CDR2 is FQNNGV. This CDR3 comprises 18 residues. The V gene end was trimmed by 1 base and the J gene end by 0 bases; junction bases not matched to a gene: 4. This chain's CDR3 is CASSLALAGATNTGELFF. In DNA, the CDR3 is TGTGCCAGCAGCTTAGCACTAGCGGGGGCAACGAACACCGGGGAGCTGTTTTTT.

The rearrangement links TRBV7-8 to TRBJ2-3; 8 bases agree with TRBD1. Germline CDR1 is SGHVS and CDR2 is FQNEAQ. CDR3 length equals 15 residues. Trimming removed 5 bases from V and 6 bases from J; junction bases left unmatched: 10. CDR3 in amino acids: CASSIRDRRGDTQYF. The DNA of the CDR3 is TGTGCCAGCAGCATACGGGACAGGCGGGGCGATACGCAGTATTTT.

This chain connects TRBV7-8 to TRBJ2-7, with 7 positions matching TRBD1. The ends lost 1 base at V and 3 bases at J; junction bases unmatched: 6. Per the germline V gene, CDR1 is SGHVS and CDR2 is FQNEAQ. The CDR3 totals 15 residues. The CDR3 is CASSLDGTAIYEQYF. The DNA for the CDR3 is TGTGCCAGCAGCTTAGATGGGACAGCTATCTACGAGCAGTACTTC.

This clone was counted a single time. V and J are TRBV5-5 and TRBJ2-2; 10 bases match TRBD1. Germline trimming cut 3 bases from V and 0 bases from J; bases unmatched to any gene: 5. CDR1 is SGHKS and CDR2 is YYEKEE in the germline V gene (reference sequence). The CDR3 covers 17 residues. The DNA of the CDR3 is TGTGCCAGCAGCTCGCCGACAGGGGGCGCGAACACCGGGGAGCTGTTTTTT. Residues: CASSSPTGGANTGELFF.

J is TRBJ2-3 and V is TRBV19; 11 bases fit TRBD1. The junction had 5 bases not matched to a gene; V was cut back by 6 bases and J by 3 bases. The CDR3 has 15 amino acids. CDR1 and CDR2 (germline): LNHDA, SQIVND (reference sequence). CDR3: CASSGQGAPTDTQYF. The CDR3 DNA reads as TGTGCCAGTAGCGGACAGGGGGCGCCGACAGATACGCAGTATTTT.

V usage is TRBV9 and J usage is TRBJ1-3; D ambiguous. V lost 4 bases and J 0 bases, leaving 8 bases between the germline ends. CDR1 SGDLS and CDR2 YYNGEE come from the germline V gene. The CDR3 runs 14 residues. CDR3 nucleotide sequence: TGTGCCAGCAGCCCCAGCCCCTCTGGAAACACCATATATTTT. Amino acid sequence: CASSPSPSGNTIYF.